Shown below are 5 T cell receptor beta chains from a single sample sequenced in a study of control samples from healthy donors and cancer patients. The data were produced by immunoSEQ multiplex PCR, yet TCRdb's version contains in-frame clones alone and is incomplete. The data contain roughly 51,000 clones, about nine tenths of them seen just once; the ten biggest clones take up approximately 1.4%. The sequenced sample consisted of PBMCs. The source of these receptors is a man between 40 and 49 years old with colorectal cancer.

DNA for the CDR3: TGTGCCAGCAGTCGATATGACCCACCCGCGCTCTTCTTT. Translated: CASSRYDPPALFF. This chain uses TRBV11-2 with TRBJ1-1; D uncertain. Germline V gene sequence: CDR1 SGHAT, CDR2 FQNNGV. The CDR3 contains 13 residues. The V and J ends lost 6 bases and 14 bases respectively, with 22 bases between them.

V is TRBV18 and J is TRBJ2-5; perhaps TRBD1 as D (7 bases). Germline CDR1 and CDR2: KGHSH and LQKENI. Deletions cut 3 bases from V and 5 bases from J, with 19 bases between. This CDR3 is built from 16 residues. The DNA of the CDR3 is TGTGCCAGCTCACCCTCCTATCAGGGGGGAGAGGAGACCCAGTACTTC. This gives the protein CASSPSYQGGEETQYF.

This clone was observed a single time. This rearrangement joins TRBV7-9 to TRBJ2-5; D not resolved. This CDR3 region has 16 residues. V was cut by 4 bases and J by 5 bases, with 20 bases left in between. Germline loops: CDR1 SEHNR, CDR2 FQNEAQ (reference sequence). The CDR3 loop reads CASSSRSITMKETQYF. For the CDR3, the DNA is TGTGCCAGCAGCTCACGCTCAATAACGATGAAGGAGACCCAGTACTTC. The variable domain in full, with the rest retrieved from reference TRBV7-9 and TRBJ2-5, is DTGVSQNPRHKITKRGQNVTFRCDPISEHNRLYWYRQTLGQGPEFLTYFQNEAQLEKSRLLSDRFSAERPKGSFSTLEIQRTEQGDSAMYLCASSSRSITMKETQYFGPGTRLLVL.

The genes are TRBV5-1 and TRBJ2-7, with a possible D match to TRBD1 (6 bases). This CDR3 is 12 amino acids long. Trimming removed 4 bases from V and 6 bases from J, with 11 bases in between. The germline CDR1 and CDR2 sequences are SGHRS and YFSETQ. The CDR3 DNA follows: TGCGCCAGCAGCGTACAGGGCCGCGAGCAGTACTTC. Amino acid sequence: CASSVQGREQYF. The full variable domain, completed using reference TRBV5-1 and TRBJ2-7, is KAGVTQTPRYLIKTRGQQVTLSCSPISGHRSVSWYQQTPGQGLQFLFEYFSETQRNKGNFPGRFSGRQFSNSRSEMNVSTLELGDSALYLCASSVQGREQYFGPGTRLTVT.

This CDR3 is CASSPSRTAYNEQFF. As DNA, the CDR3 is TGTGCCAGCAGTCCGTCTCGCACGGCCTACAATGAGCAGTTCTTC. The chain combines TRBV27 with TRBJ2-1; D not resolved. This CDR3 comprises 15 residues. CDR1 MNHEY and CDR2 SMNVEV come from the germline V gene (reference sequence). V lost 5 bases, J lost 2 bases, and 13 bases lay in between.